This T cell receptor beta chain emerged from a study of CD8+CD57+ T cells in acquired aplastic anemia. Study context: DNA from sorted CD4+ and CD8+ cells averaged 3.2 ug. CD4+ reads averaged approximately 11 million in healthy donors. Findings and limits, study-wide: Patients had around 30 CD8+ CDR3 sequences in common with controls (the shared set). For CD8+ Simpson's diversity, patients and controls showed no significant difference.

Germline assignment: CDR1 SGHTA and CDR2 FQGTGA. The length of the CDR3 is 15 residues. Trimming took 5 bases from V and 4 from J, leaving 15 bases between them. This clonotype was found many times. Its target is unknown. Genomic DNA, the template, was used for profiling of the TCR beta VDJ and CDR3. TCRdb passed the reads through MiXCR, listing each CDR3 protein once. The sample lists some 200,000 distinct CDR3 sequences; approximately 60% were seen once. The sample consisted of sorted CD4+, CD8+, or CD8+CD57+ T cells (not recorded which) from PBMCs. This TCR was sampled from a human donor in good health. V is TRBV7-3 and J is TRBJ2-1; tentatively, D is TRBD1 (6 bases). The CDR3 protein is CASSIPGTLYNEQFF. CDR3 bases: TGTGCCAGCAGCATTCCCGGGACACTATACAATGAGCAGTTCTTC.